A selection of T cell receptor beta chains follows, all from one sample in a study of vaccination and CD4 T cells after COVID-19. A single record per CDR3 protein comes from TCRdb applying MiXCR to the PCR reads. This table has approximately 21,000 distinct CDR3 sequences, around 60% appearing once. Their target antigens are unknown. Sequencing used CD4+ T cells from blood, cultured in vitro, obtained after SARS-CoV-2 vaccination. These receptors all come from a human donor who received a COVID-19 vaccine. The CDR3 runs from the conserved cysteine through the conserved F or W. Fields, in order: J gene, D gene, V gene, clone size, CDR3 DNA, CDR3 protein. The D gene is left open where the match is weak. Not every row has a clone size; where given, it reads once, few, many or a size class.

J: TRBJ2-3; D: -; V: TRBV2; size: -; DNA: TGTGCCAGCTTGGGCGGCGGCACAGATACGCAGTATTTT; CDR3: CASLGGGTDTQYF
J: TRBJ2-2; D: -; V: TRBV27; size: few; DNA: TGTGCCAGCAGTGGACTGAACACCGGGGAGCTGTTTTTT; CDR3: CASSGLNTGELFF
J: TRBJ2-2; D: -; V: TRBV20-1; size: few; DNA: TGCAGTGCTAGTAGGGGGATCACCGGGGAGCTGTTTTTT; CDR3: CSASRGITGELFF
J: TRBJ1-3; D: TRBD1; V: TRBV5-1; size: -; DNA: TGCGCCAGCAGCCTCGCCGGACAGGGCTTTGGAAACACCATATATTTT; CDR3: CASSLAGQGFGNTIYF
J: TRBJ2-5; D: -; V: TRBV20-1; size: -; DNA: TGCAGTGCTAGAGATTGGAGCAGGGGAAATTTGCAGACCCAGTACTTC; CDR3: CSARDWSRGNLQTQYF
J: TRBJ2-3; D: -; V: TRBV20-1; size: -; DNA: TGCAGTGCTAGAGATGTAACCGCCACAGATACGCAGTATTTT; CDR3: CSARDVTATDTQYF
J: TRBJ2-3; D: TRBD2; V: TRBV30; size: few; DNA: TGTGCCTGGAGTGTACAGACTAGCAGCACAGATACGCAGTATTTT; CDR3: CAWSVQTSSTDTQYF
J: TRBJ2-2; D: TRBD2; V: TRBV7-9; size: -; DNA: TGTGCCAGCAGGAGACTAGCGGGGGAGACCGGGGAGCTGTTTTTT; CDR3: CASRRLAGETGELFF
J: TRBJ2-3; D: TRBD1; V: TRBV30; size: once; DNA: TGTGCCTGGTCGCAACCCCCTGAGGGACAGGGTGTCGATACGCAGTATTTT; CDR3: CAWSQPPEGQGVDTQYF
J: TRBJ1-5; D: -; V: TRBV6-1; size: -; DNA: TGTGCCAGCAGACCATTAGGGGGGGATCAGCCCCAGCATTTT; CDR3: CASRPLGGDQPQHF
J: TRBJ1-6; D: -; V: TRBV19; size: -; DNA: TGTGCCAGTAGTATACAGGACACCTATAATTCACCCCTCCACTTT; CDR3: CASSIQDTYNSPLHF
J: TRBJ2-5; D: TRBD2; V: TRBV2; size: -; DNA: TGTGCCAGCAGCCTAACGGGGGGGCCGGGGCAAGAGACCCAGTACTTC; CDR3: CASSLTGGPGQETQYF
J: TRBJ2-1; D: -; V: TRBV11-3; size: medium-sized; DNA: TGTGCCAGCAGTAGAGGACGGAGCTCCTACAATGAGCAGTTCTTC; CDR3: CASSRGRSSYNEQFF
J: TRBJ1-1; D: -; V: TRBV7-8; size: -; DNA: TGTGCCAGCAGCCCTCGGTTGGATGAAGCTTTCTTT; CDR3: CASSPRLDEAFF
J: TRBJ2-5; D: -; V: TRBV29-1; size: -; DNA: TGCAGCGTTCAGTATCCCGCACAAGAGACCCAGTACTTC; CDR3: CSVQYPAQETQYF
J: TRBJ1-1; D: -; V: TRBV7-9; size: -; DNA: TGTGCCAGCAGCTTTACAGCGGACACTGAAGCTTTCTTT; CDR3: CASSFTADTEAFF
J: TRBJ2-3; D: -; V: TRBV11-2; size: -; DNA: TGTGCCAGCAGCCTGTCTGGGGCCCTCACAGATACGCAGTATTTT; CDR3: CASSLSGALTDTQYF
J: TRBJ2-3; D: TRBD1; V: TRBV20-1; size: -; DNA: TGCAGTGCTAGGGGACAGGGGGTTGGAGATACGCAGTATTTT; CDR3: CSARGQGVGDTQYF
J: TRBJ1-1; D: -; V: TRBV7-2; size: -; DNA: TGTGCCAGCAGCCCAGGGGTGAGCACTGAAGCTTTCTTT; CDR3: CASSPGVSTEAFF
J: TRBJ1-3; D: -; V: TRBV19; size: once; DNA: TGTGCCAGTACCCTGCCTATCCCGGGGCCTCGGGACACCATATATTTT; CDR3: CASTLPIPGPRDTIYF
J: TRBJ1-4; D: -; V: TRBV19; size: -; DNA: TGTGCCAGTAGGGGCGGGGAAAAACTGTTTTTT; CDR3: CASRGGEKLFF
J: TRBJ2-2; D: -; V: TRBV2; size: -; DNA: TGTGCCAGCAGTGAATCACGATCCGGGGAGCTGTTTTTT; CDR3: CASSESRSGELFF
J: TRBJ2-5; D: TRBD1; V: TRBV2; size: -; DNA: TGTGCCAGCTCTTTTATGACAGGGGGCCAAGAGACCCAGTACTTC; CDR3: CASSFMTGGQETQYF
J: TRBJ2-7; D: TRBD2; V: TRBV20-1; size: -; DNA: TGCAGTGCTAGAGATAGCGGGAGTTCCTACGAGCAGTACTTC; CDR3: CSARDSGSSYEQYF
J: TRBJ1-2; D: TRBD1; V: TRBV7-2; size: -; DNA: TGTGCCAGCAGCCAGGGACAGCTTGGGGTCTATGGCTACACCTTC; CDR3: CASSQGQLGVYGYTF
J: TRBJ2-3; D: TRBD2; V: TRBV24-1; size: -; DNA: TGTGCCACCAGTGAAGCGGGGGGGCCGTGGACGCAGTATTTT; CDR3: CATSEAGGPWTQYF
J: TRBJ2-5; D: -; V: TRBV20-1; size: -; DNA: TGCAGTGCTATTGGAGGGGGGGGGCAAGAGACCCAGTACTTC; CDR3: CSAIGGGGQETQYF
J: TRBJ2-7; D: TRBD2; V: TRBV10-3; size: -; DNA: TGTGCCATCGGGGGACTCAGCACCGAGCGGGGCTTC; CDR3: CAIGGLSTERGF
J: TRBJ1-1; D: -; V: TRBV11-3; size: -; DNA: TGTGCCAGCAGGCCTAGCAGGACCACAGGGTGGTTCGCTGAAGCTTTCTTT; CDR3: CASRPSRTTGWFAEAFF
J: TRBJ1-2; D: -; V: TRBV7-2; size: few; DNA: TGTGCCAAACAGAATACCGGGACTCGGCGGGGCTACACCTTC; CDR3: CAKQNTGTRRGYTF
J: TRBJ2-2; D: -; V: TRBV7-3; size: few; DNA: TGTGCCAGCAGCTTAGGTCGGACCGGGGAGCTGTTTTTT; CDR3: CASSLGRTGELFF
J: TRBJ2-5; D: TRBD2; V: TRBV5-1; size: -; DNA: TGCGCCAGCAGCCGCCGGGAGGGACAAGAGACCCAGTACTTC; CDR3: CASSRREGQETQYF
J: TRBJ2-5; D: -; V: TRBV7-6; size: -; DNA: TGTGCCAGCAGCCTCACAAGGGACTCCCAAGAGACCCAGTACTTC; CDR3: CASSLTRDSQETQYF
J: TRBJ2-7; D: -; V: TRBV14; size: once; DNA: TGTGCCAGCAGCCGACAGGGCCCGGGGGCCTACGAGCAGTACTTC; CDR3: CASSRQGPGAYEQYF
J: TRBJ2-1; D: -; V: TRBV11-3; size: -; DNA: TGTGCCAGCAGCTTAGATCGTCTAGAGTACAATGAGCAGTTCTTC; CDR3: CASSLDRLEYNEQFF
J: TRBJ1-2; D: -; V: TRBV5-1; size: -; DNA: TGCACCAGCAGAACGCTTAATACAGGGCTTGAGAGCTATGGCTACACCTTC; CDR3: CTSRTLNTGLESYGYTF
J: TRBJ1-2; D: -; V: TRBV6-1; size: -; DNA: TGTGCCAGCAGTGCCGATTTGAAGGGTAATGGCTACACCTTC; CDR3: CASSADLKGNGYTF
J: TRBJ2-7; D: -; V: TRBV5-1; size: -; DNA: TGCGCCAGCAGCTCTAACCTAGACGAGCAGTACTTC; CDR3: CASSSNLDEQYF
J: TRBJ1-2; D: TRBD1; V: TRBV5-4; size: once; DNA: TGTGCCAGCAGCCCAACAGGGGTCGGGGGCTATGGCTACACCTTC; CDR3: CASSPTGVGGYGYTF
J: TRBJ1-5; D: -; V: TRBV20-1; size: -; DNA: TGCAGTGCTACCTCTTCGGGGCTAGGCAATCAGCCCCAGCATTTT; CDR3: CSATSSGLGNQPQHF
J: TRBJ2-7; D: -; V: TRBV6-5; size: -; DNA: TGTGCCAGCAGTTACCACAGGGAGCAGTACTTC; CDR3: CASSYHREQYF
J: TRBJ2-5; D: -; V: TRBV20-1; size: -; DNA: TGCAGTGCTAGTCGTCCGGGAGCTTTCCAAGAGACCCAGTACTTC; CDR3: CSASRPGAFQETQYF
J: TRBJ1-2; D: -; V: TRBV11-2; size: -; DNA: TGTGCCAGCAGCTTAGATGGACAGCAAAGGCCTACCTTC; CDR3: CASSLDGQQRPTF
J: TRBJ2-7; D: -; V: TRBV6-1; size: once; DNA: TGTGCCACCAGGACGTCCTACGAGCAGTACTTC; CDR3: CATRTSYEQYF
J: TRBJ1-1; D: -; V: TRBV20-1; size: -; DNA: TGCAGTGCTAGAGGAAACGGGGAAACTGAAGCTTTCTTT; CDR3: CSARGNGETEAFF
J: TRBJ1-1; D: -; V: TRBV2; size: -; DNA: TGTGCCAGCAGTATAACAGGGTACACTGAAGCTTTCTTT; CDR3: CASSITGYTEAFF
J: TRBJ1-5; D: -; V: TRBV25-1; size: -; DNA: TGTGCCAGCAGTGAATTAGGGGGGCGAGGGCCCCAGCATTTT; CDR3: CASSELGGRGPQHF
J: TRBJ2-5; D: -; V: TRBV24-1; size: few; DNA: TGTGCCACCAGTGATCCAGGGCGAGAGACCCAGTACTTC; CDR3: CATSDPGRETQYF